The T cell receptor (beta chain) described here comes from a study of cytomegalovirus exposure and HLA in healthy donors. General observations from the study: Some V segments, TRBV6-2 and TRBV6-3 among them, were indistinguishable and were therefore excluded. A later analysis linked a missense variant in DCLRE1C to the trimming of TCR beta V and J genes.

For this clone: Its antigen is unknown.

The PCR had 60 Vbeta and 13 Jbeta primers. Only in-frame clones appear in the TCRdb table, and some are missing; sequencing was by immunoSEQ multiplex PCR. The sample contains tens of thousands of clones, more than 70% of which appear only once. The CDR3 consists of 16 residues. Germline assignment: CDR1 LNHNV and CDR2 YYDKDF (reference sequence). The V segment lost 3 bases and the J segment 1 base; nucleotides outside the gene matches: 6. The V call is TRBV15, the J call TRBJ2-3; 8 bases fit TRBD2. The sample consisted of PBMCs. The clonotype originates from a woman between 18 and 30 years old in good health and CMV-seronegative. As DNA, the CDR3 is TGTGCCACCAGCAGCACAAGAGCGGGGGGCACAGATACGCAGTATTTT. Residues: CATSSTRAGGTDTQYF.